This T cell receptor beta chain was retrieved from a study of blood T cell repertoires in COVID-19 (TCRdb year 2020). For the study in its entirety: Samples from collaborators originated in the United States, Italy and Spain and spanned both the acute and convalescent phases of COVID-19. The material from the prospective study consisted of cDNA or gDNA derived from T cells, B-cell-depleted T cells, or PBMCs. The dataset comprised deeply sampled blood TCRbeta repertoires from subjects exposed to, actively infected with, or recovered from COVID-19. A freely available public database, intended as a resource for researchers studying the immune response to SARS-CoV-2, is where the repertoires were released. The samples were drawn from two sources: the first 160 participants of the ongoing ImmuneRACE study, and approximately 1,300 subjects contributed by 6 global collaborators. Nearly every sample came with metadata listing a de-identified subject ID, COVID-19 status, age in years and sex. HLA class I and class II types, where available, came from metadata supplied by the sample provider rather than from assay-based typing.

The immunoSEQ Assay, a bias-controlled multiplex PCR, was used to amplify TCRbeta CDR3 regions from genomic DNA. Turning to the authors' computational methods: The number of nucleated cells in each sample was estimated by amplification of reference gene primers within the assay. To quantify the absolute abundance of each unique TCRbeta CDR3 rearrangement, sequence reads were collapsed and filtered. For each sample, productive Simpson clonality was calculated by taking the square root of Simpson's diversity index across productive rearrangements. In TCRdb, the immuneACCESS table is reduced to in-frame sequences with V and J assigned. These tables do not hold every clone; where another copy was compared, an unresolved V gene accounts for under half, and the others remain unexplained. V and J calls plus clone size are reproduced from that table; the DNA served to infer D and trimming. The sample has 220,000 or so clones on record, 82% of them singletons. Less than 9.5% of the sample goes to the ten largest clones.

The study at large found these results: Clinical and demographic metadata were provided uncurated, with the amount varying by source and participant.

In Seattle, one collaborating source enrolled patients while the infection was active and tracked those patients longitudinally over the course of disease. Collaborating institutions collected whole blood in K2EDTA tubes following their own protocols. Collaborator samples were shipped for TCRbeta analysis as frozen whole blood, isolated PBMCs, or DNA extracted from either sample type. As regards this clone: The specificity of this receptor is unknown. No quality values exist for individual bases; no much larger clone is one base distant.

From the cysteine up to the phenylalanine, the CDR3 has a length of 14 residues. Of all the DNA, just the CDR3 is kept, 42 bases in frame from base 1. Ends trimmed: V by 5 bases, J by 3 bases; bases unmatched to a gene: 6. CDR1 and CDR2 (MDHEN, SYDVKM) derive from the germline V gene. The V and J segments used are TRBV28 and TRBJ2-7; 8 junctional bases match TRBD2. The sequencing sample was made of peripheral blood. This receptor was obtained from a woman aged 80 or over with COVID-19, enrolled during active disease. The CDR3 protein sequence reads: CASSPPLAVYEQYF. The bases read TGTGCCAGCAGTCCTCCACTAGCGGTCTACGAGCAGTACTTC. Here the CDR3 is joined to the reference TRBV28 and TRBJ2-7 genes, and the full variable domain is: DVKVTQSSRYLVKRTGEKVFLECVQDMDHENMFWYRQDPGLGLRLIYFSYDVKMKEKGDIPEGYSVSREKKERFSLILESASTNQTSMYLCASSPPLAVYEQYFGPGTRLTVT.